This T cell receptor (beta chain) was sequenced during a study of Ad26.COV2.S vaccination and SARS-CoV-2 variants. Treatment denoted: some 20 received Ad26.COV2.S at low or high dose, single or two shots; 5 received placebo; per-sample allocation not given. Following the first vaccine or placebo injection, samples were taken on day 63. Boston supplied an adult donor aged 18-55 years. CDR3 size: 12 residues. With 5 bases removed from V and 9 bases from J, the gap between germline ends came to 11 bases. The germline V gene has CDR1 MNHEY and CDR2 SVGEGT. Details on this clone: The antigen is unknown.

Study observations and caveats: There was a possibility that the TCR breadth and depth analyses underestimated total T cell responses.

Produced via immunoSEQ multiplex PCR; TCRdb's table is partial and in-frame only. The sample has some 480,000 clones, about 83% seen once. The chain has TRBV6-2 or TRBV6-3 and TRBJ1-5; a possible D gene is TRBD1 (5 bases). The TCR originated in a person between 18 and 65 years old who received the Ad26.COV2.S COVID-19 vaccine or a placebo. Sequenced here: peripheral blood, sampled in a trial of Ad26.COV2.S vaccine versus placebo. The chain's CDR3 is CASSTGDGPQHF. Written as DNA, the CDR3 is TGTGCCAGCAGTACTGGGGACGGGCCCCAGCATTTT.